This TCR beta chain was sequenced during a study of tumor-infiltrating lymphocytes in localized non-small cell lung cancer. Background on the study: Resected tumor was paired with non-adjacent uninvolved lung from the same patient. Study-wide results and limits: Higher tumor T cell infiltration than in uninvolved lung was supported by TCRbeta sequencing. Different pieces of the same tissue were used for each assay.

J lost 7 bases, V lost 3 bases, and 9 bases had no gene match. The CDR3 is 15 amino acids. CDR1 MNHEY and CDR2 SVGAGI come from the germline V gene. The repertoire was sequenced with immunoSEQ multiplex PCR; TCRdb's copy has only in-frame clones and lacks some. The table lists about 13,000 clones, 79% of them singletons, with around 12% in the top ten. To note about this clone: Its antigen is not known.

The receptor was isolated from a human donor with non-small cell lung cancer. The sample taken for sequencing was lung tumor tissue. The chain uses TRBV6-5 and TRBJ2-1, with 7 bases that match TRBD2. The DNA for the CDR3 is TGTGCCAGCAGTTATCCGAGCCGGGGGGAGAATGAGCAGTTCTTC. Translated, it gives CASSYPSRGENEQFF.